This TCR beta chain was captured in a study of blood T cell repertoires in COVID-19. Germline CDR1 and CDR2: LNHDA and SQIVND (reference sequence). Trimming removed 2 bases at V and 4 bases at J, with 12 bases between. The length of the CDR3 is 15 residues. This clone was seen only once. TCRdb's table, derived via immunoSEQ multiplex PCR, lists solely in-frame clones and lacks some. In the table there are 99,000 or so clones, roughly four fifths of which are singletons. Material: peripheral blood. This sequence originates from a woman in her sixties or seventies with acute or convalescent COVID-19. The gene calls are TRBV19 and TRBJ1-5; D unclear. The CDR3 bases are TGTGCCAGTAGTATATGGGGTGGGGAGAATCAGCCCCAGCATTTT. Translation: CASSIWGGENQPQHF.